Given below is one TCR beta chain in context. The clone's antigen remains unknown. Base-call qualities are not available, and no considerably larger clone is one nucleotide away. The entry originates in a study of CDR3 diversity in severe acne (dated by TCRdb to between 2017 and 2020). The CDR3 sequence holds 15 residues, the cysteine and phenylalanine included. Only the CDR3 DNA is retained, 45 bases long and in frame from the first base. V is shortened by 4 bases, J by 3 bases, and the region joining them spans 16 bases. CDR1 and CDR2, looked up from the germline V gene, are MRHNA and SNTAGT. The receptor library was made with PCR. TCRdb lists the instrument as Illumina HiSeq 2000. TCRdb reprocessing: public reads trimmed at Q25 with fastp, clones called with MiXCR, in-frame beta chains kept. Rows with one shared CDR3 protein collapse into an entry with the most common genes and DNA. The sample contains more than 70,000 distinct CDR3 sequences, approximately 52% of them found a single time. In total, the top ten clones hold roughly a tenth of the sample.

The sequence came from a male donor in good health, serving as a control. This chain is built from TRBV6-4 and TRBJ2-7, and TRBD1 may be the D gene, going by 5 matching bases. The specimen sequenced was blood. CDR3 reads: CASSASKGVNYEQYF. The sequenced DNA: TGTGCCAGCAGTGCCTCGAAAGGGGTAAACTACGAGCAGTACTTC.